Presented here are 19 T cell receptor beta chains from one specimen sequenced in a study of T cell responses to AZD1222 COVID-19 vaccine. Libraries were prepared by immunoSEQ multiplex PCR; TCRdb keeps only in-frame clonotypes and omits some of them. Of 150,000 or so clones in the sample, roughly nine tenths were seen once. The starting material was peripheral blood, obtained on day 0 of AZD1222 vaccination. The receptor set was obtained from an adult in good health.

The chain recombines TRBV29-1 with TRBJ2-7, with 10 nucleotides matching TRBD1. Germline values: CDR1 SQVTM, CDR2 ANQGSEA. V gave up 3 bases and J gave up 2 bases; unmatched junction bases: 4. The CDR3 extends over 14 amino acids. This CDR3 is CSVDGGTGAYEQYF. The DNA for the CDR3 is TGCAGCGTTGATGGTGGGACAGGGGCCTACGAGCAGTACTTC.

This sequence joins TRBV24-1 and TRBJ2-1; 7 positions match TRBD2. The germline V gene encodes CDR1 KGHDR and CDR2 SFDVKD. Trimming at V came to 4 bases and at J to 4 bases, leaving 9 bases not matched to a gene. CDR3 length: 16 residues. CDR3 amino acids: CATSDPAASGYNEQFF. Here the CDR3 DNA reads TGTGCCACCAGTGACCCCGCGGCTAGCGGATACAATGAGCAGTTCTTC.

Only one count was recorded for this clone. J is TRBJ1-2 and V is TRBV28, with TRBD1 identical over 7 bases. Germline CDR1 is MDHEN and CDR2 is SYDVKM. Trimming took 5 bases from V and 5 from J; bases not matched to a gene: 11. This CDR3 is built from 15 residues. The CDR3 loop is CASSTQGTLGYGYTF. For the CDR3, the DNA is TGTGCCAGCAGTACACAGGGGACACTCGGTTATGGCTACACCTTC.

The V gene is TRBV6-5, the J gene TRBJ2-7; 8 bases match TRBD1. The J segment lost 2 bases and the V segment lost 3 bases, leaving 3 bases of the junction unmatched. This CDR3 spans 14 amino acids. Germline lookup yields CDR1 MNHEY and CDR2 SVGAGI. The CDR3 bases are TGTGCCAGCAGTTATGGGGACAGGACCTACGAGCAGTACTTC. Translation gives CASSYGDRTYEQYF.

The chain links TRBV3-1 (or the pseudogene TRBV3-2) to TRBJ2-3; D not resolved. V lost 4 bases and J 4 bases, leaving 18 bases between the germline ends. This CDR3 contains 16 residues. Germline CDR1 reads LGHDT; CDR2 reads YNNKEL (reference sequence). CDR3 bases: TGTGCCAGCAGCCTATTACCGGGCCACCTCCCAGATACGCAGTATTTT. Translation: CASSLLPGHLPDTQYF.

The V gene is TRBV30, the J gene TRBJ1-5; D may be TRBD1 (6 bases). Trimming removed 3 bases at V and 3 bases at J, with 12 bases between. Germline V gene lookup returns CDR1 GTSNPN and CDR2 SVGIG (reference sequence). The CDR3 extends over 14 amino acids. The CDR3 loop reads CAWRGAGNNQPQHF. CDR3 coding DNA: TGTGCCTGGAGGGGGGCGGGGAACAATCAGCCCCAGCATTTT.

The J gene is TRBJ1-5, the V gene TRBV24-1; TRBD1 might be the D (5 bases). Germline assignment: CDR1 KGHDR and CDR2 SFDVKD. Trimming cost V 9 bases and J 6 bases, with 14 bases left between them. This CDR3 has 13 amino acids. The CDR3 region is CATGTGEGQPQHF. DNA of the CDR3: TGTGCCACCGGAACAGGTGAGGGTCAGCCCCAGCATTTT.

CDR3: CASSYDPSPNQPQHF. The CDR3, as DNA: TGTGCCAGCAGTTACGATCCCTCGCCCAATCAGCCCCAGCATTTT. The chain has TRBV6-5 and TRBJ1-5; D uncertain. Per the germline V gene, CDR1 is MNHEY and CDR2 is SVGAGI. CDR3 length: 15 residues. Deletions cut 2 bases from V and 3 bases from J, with 11 bases between.

The rearrangement uses TRBV5-1 and TRBJ2-1; 8 bases map to TRBD1. Germline CDR1 SGHRS, CDR2 YFSETQ. CDR3 length equals 15 residues. Germline trimming cut 0 bases from V and 9 bases from J; bases unmatched to any gene: 8. The CDR3 DNA reads as TGCGCCAGCAGCTTGGACGTAACAGGGGGTGGTGAGCAGTTCTTC. Its translation: CASSLDVTGGGEQFF.

The chain combines TRBV20-1 with TRBJ2-7; TRBD2 aligns across 7 bases. The CDR3 covers 13 residues. With 3 bases clipped from V and 5 bases from J, the junction kept 7 bases outside the gene matches. The germline V gene has CDR1 DFQATT and CDR2 SNEGSKA (reference sequence). CDR3 bases: TGCAGTGCTAGTCAAGCGGGATTCAACGAGCAGTACTTC. Translating it yields CSASQAGFNEQYF.

The J gene is TRBJ1-2, the V gene TRBV2; D not certain. The germline CDR1 and CDR2 sequences are SNHLY and FYNNEI. The V gene lost 7 bases and the J gene lost 4 bases, with 13 bases spanning the gap. The CDR3 runs 13 residues. Written as DNA, the CDR3 is TGTGCCAGCAACCGGGAACTGGCCTATGGCTACACCTTC. It codes for CASNRELAYGYTF.

The J gene is TRBJ1-2, the V gene TRBV20-1; TRBD1 is a possible D gene (6 bases). Trimming stripped 5 bases from V and 7 bases from J, with 11 bases between. The germline V gene encodes CDR1 DFQATT and CDR2 SNEGSKA (reference sequence). There are 11 residues in the CDR3. CDR3 nucleotide sequence: TGCAGTGCTGGCAGGGGCGTTGGCTACACCTTC. Residues: CSAGRGVGYTF.

The chain combines TRBV15 with TRBJ2-4; TRBD1 might be the D (7 bases). This CDR3 is built from 14 residues. V was shortened by 5 bases and J by 5 bases, with 13 bases between the two germline ends. Germline V gene lookup returns CDR1 LNHNV and CDR2 YYDKDF (reference sequence). The chain's CDR3 is CATSGRRGQNIQYF. The CDR3 coding sequence is TGTGCCACCAGCGGGAGGAGGGGGCAAAACATTCAGTACTTC.

This sequence joins TRBV6-6 and TRBJ2-1; 10 nucleotides align to TRBD2. Germline V gene data show CDR1 as MNHNY and CDR2 as SVGAGI (reference sequence). This CDR3 is built from 15 residues. V lost 6 bases to trimming and J lost 4 bases; unmatched junction nucleotides: 6. The CDR3 nucleotides are TGTGCCAGCAGGCAACTAGCGGGGAATTACAATGAGCAGTTCTTC. Translation: CASRQLAGNYNEQFF.

The V gene is TRBV12-3 or TRBV12-4, the J gene TRBJ2-5; the D is unclear. This CDR3 is 13 amino acids long. Trimming cost V 5 bases and J 1 base, with 8 bases left between them. In DNA form, the CDR3 reads TGTGCCAGCAGTCAACAAGCCCAAGAGACCCAGTACTTC. This codes for CASSQQAQETQYF.

The chain combines TRBV6-5 with TRBJ1-2; D is unresolved. V was clipped by 6 bases and J by 5 bases, with 19 bases between them. Germline loops: CDR1 MNHEY, CDR2 SVGAGI. This CDR3 has 15 amino acids. CDR3: CASSVSGGREYGYTF. The DNA of the CDR3 is TGTGCCAGCAGCGTATCGGGCGGCAGAGAATATGGCTACACCTTC.

The chain is built from TRBV27 and TRBJ2-5; either TRBD1 or TRBD2 may fit D (6 bases each). Germline CDR1 MNHEY, CDR2 SMNVEV (reference sequence). Trimming took off 5 bases at V and 5 bases at J, with 24 bases between the two ends. The CDR3 runs to 17 residues. CDR3 sequence: CASSPLGGPRHGETQYF. For the CDR3, the DNA is TGTGCCAGCAGTCCCCTAGGGGGGCCCCGGCACGGGGAGACCCAGTACTTC.

This clone was counted once. This rearrangement joins TRBV28 to TRBJ1-2; 7 bases agree with TRBD1. Trimming removed 7 bases from V and 3 bases from J; junction bases left unmatched: 14. The CDR3 contains 16 residues. The germline gives CDR1 MDHEN, CDR2 SYDVKM. As DNA, the CDR3 is TGTGCCAGCACCCGGGGGGGAGGGGGCGCGTACTATGGCTACACCTTC. Encoded protein: CASTRGGGGAYYGYTF.

This sequence joins TRBV5-1 and TRBJ1-4, with 8 positions matching TRBD1. J was trimmed by 8 bases and V by 0 bases; bases with no gene match: 0. Germline loops: CDR1 SGHRS, CDR2 YFSETQ. This CDR3 contains 13 residues. This CDR3 is CASSLGQGEKLFF. For the CDR3, the DNA is TGCGCCAGCAGCTTGGGACAGGGGGAAAAACTGTTTTTT.